The 2 T cell receptor beta chains in this list originate from one sample, sequenced in a study of cytomegalovirus exposure and HLA in healthy donors. With 60 Vbeta and 13 Jbeta primers, the PCR was carried out. Generated by immunoSEQ multiplex PCR, the TCRdb table keeps only in-frame clones and is missing some. The table has about 160,000 clones, roughly 77% seen once. The sequenced sample consisted of PBMCs. The receptors shown here come from a human donor in good health.

This clone was seen only once. J is TRBJ2-7 and V is TRBV18; D is possibly TRBD1 (6 bases). Germline V gives CDR1 KGHSH, CDR2 LQKENI. CDR3 length equals 14 residues. The ends were cut back, 0 bases at V and 3 bases at J, with 9 bases in the middle. The CDR3 nucleotides are TGTGCCAGCTCACCACCGGGACAAGGCTACGAGCAGTACTTC. Protein sequence: CASSPPGQGYEQYF. The complete variable domain, with remaining parts taken from reference TRBV18 and TRBJ2-7, reads NAGVMQNPRHLVRRRGQEARLRCSPMKGHSHVYWYRQLPEEGLKFMVYLQKENIIDESGMPKERFSAEFPKEGPSILRIQQVVRGDSAAYFCASSPPGQGYEQYFGPGTRLTVT.

This rearrangement joins TRBV6-4 to TRBJ2-5; 9 positions match TRBD1. Germline V CDR1 and CDR2: MRHNA, SNTAGT. The CDR3 contains 13 residues. V shed 4 bases, J shed 5 bases, and the junction held 2 bases outside the gene matches. In DNA form, the CDR3 reads TGTGCCAGCAGTGCCGGGACAGGGGAGACCCAGTACTTC. It codes for CASSAGTGETQYF.